Listed below are T cell receptor beta chains from one sample, sequenced in a study of blood T cell repertoires in COVID-19. Repertoires were generated with immunoSEQ multiplex PCR, while TCRdb's copy carries only in-frame clones and drops some. This sample has over 150,000 clones; around 86% occur once, and the top ten carry roughly 0.57%. Source material: peripheral blood. These receptors came from a man aged 60 to 69 with COVID-19, enrolled during active disease. Each CDR3 is given with its conserved first and last residue. The order of the fields is V gene, D gene, clone size, J gene, CDR3 protein, CDR3 DNA. D genes are given only for firm matches. Size is stated for part of the rows, as once, few or many counts, or as a class when the clone is expanded.

>TRBV7-9|TRBD2|few|TRBJ2-7
CASSLLSSGSEQYF
TGTGCCAGCAGCTTATTGTCTAGCGGGAGCGAGCAGTACTTC
>TRBV7-8|TRBD2|.|TRBJ2-1
CASSSRLAGAYNEQFF
TGTGCCAGCAGCTCCCGACTAGCGGGAGCCTACAATGAGCAGTTCTTC
>TRBV19|.|.|TRBJ1-5
CASSMEDLRNQPQHF
TGTGCCAGTAGTATGGAGGACCTTCGCAATCAGCCCCAGCATTTT
>TRBV12-3/TRBV12-4|.|few|TRBJ1-1
CASSQNTEAFF
TGTGCCAGCAGTCAGAACACTGAAGCTTTCTTT
>TRBV6-2/TRBV6-3|TRBD1|.|TRBJ1-2
CASSRTGINYGYTF
TGTGCCAGCAGTCGGACAGGAATAAACTATGGCTACACCTTC
>TRBV10-3|TRBD1|.|TRBJ1-1
CAISGVGTGREAFF
TGTGCCATCAGTGGGGTAGGGACAGGGAGGGAAGCTTTCTTT
>TRBV27|.|.|TRBJ1-2
CASSLSPVASYGYTF
TGTGCCAGCAGTTTATCCCCCGTGGCATCCTATGGCTACACCTTC
>TRBV6-2/TRBV6-3|.|.|TRBJ2-2
CASSYSRQHTGELFF
TGTGCCAGCAGTTACTCCCGACAGCACACCGGGGAGCTGTTTTTT
>TRBV6-2/TRBV6-3|.|.|TRBJ1-1
CASSYSANGAFF
TGTGCCAGCAGTTACTCCGCAAACGGGGCTTTCTTT
>TRBV7-2|TRBD1|.|TRBJ2-7
CASSVNRGLNEQYF
TGTGCCAGCAGCGTAAACAGGGGGCTGAACGAGCAGTACTTC
>TRBV19|.|.|TRBJ2-5
CASSTFSGETQYF
TGTGCCAGTAGTACGTTCTCGGGAGAGACCCAGTACTTC
>TRBV7-2|TRBD1|.|TRBJ2-4
CASSPGQNLRGNIQYF
TGTGCCAGCAGCCCGGGACAGAACCTCCGGGGAAACATTCAGTACTTC
>TRBV30|.|.|TRBJ2-1
CAWSVLQPDNEQFF
TGTGCCTGGAGTGTACTACAACCAGACAATGAGCAGTTCTTC
>TRBV24-1|TRBD1|.|TRBJ2-2
CATRGQGATGELFF
TGTGCCACCAGAGGGCAGGGGGCGACCGGGGAGCTGTTTTTT
>TRBV30|.|.|TRBJ1-5
CAWSSDSNQPQHF
TGTGCCTGGAGTAGCGATAGCAATCAGCCCCAGCATTTT
>TRBV18|.|.|TRBJ1-5
CASSPEGVRNQPQHF
TGTGCCAGCTCACCAGAAGGGGTGCGCAATCAGCCCCAGCATTTT
>TRBV20-1|.|.|TRBJ1-5
CSASEGPYSNQPQHF
TGCAGTGCTAGTGAGGGGCCCTATAGCAATCAGCCCCAGCATTTT
>TRBV2|.|.|TRBJ1-4
CASSPLMAVSNEKLFF
TGTGCCAGCAGCCCCCTTATGGCAGTGTCTAATGAAAAACTGTTTTTT
>TRBV18|TRBD2|.|TRBJ2-4
CASSPRQTSGREGRIQYF
TGTGCCAGCTCACCACGCCAGACTAGCGGGAGAGAGGGGAGGATTCAGTACTTC
>TRBV18|TRBD2|.|TRBJ2-5
CASSLRLAVQETQYF
TGTGCCAGCTCCCTCCGACTAGCGGTCCAAGAGACCCAGTACTTC
>TRBV3-1/TRBV3-2|.|.|TRBJ2-1
CASSPGLSGEQFF
TGTGCCAGCAGCCCCGGCCTAAGCGGGGAGCAGTTCTTC
>TRBV29-1|.|.|TRBJ2-1
CSVETSRVGQFF
TGCAGCGTTGAAACCTCCCGGGTCGGGCAGTTCTTC
>TRBV19|.|.|TRBJ2-2
CASSTGAANTGELFF
TGTGCCAGTAGTACAGGGGCCGCGAACACCGGGGAGCTGTTTTTT
>TRBV7-6|.|.|TRBJ1-2
CASSPASTLGGQDGYTF
TGTGCCAGCAGCCCCGCCTCTACTCTGGGGGGGCAGGATGGCTACACCTTC
>TRBV4-3|.|.|TRBJ1-2
CASSQTTVNYGYTF
TGCGCCAGCAGCCAAACGACAGTTAACTATGGCTACACCTTC
>TRBV27|TRBD1|.|TRBJ2-7
CASSPRQGWYEQYF
TGTGCCAGCAGTCCCCGACAGGGTTGGTACGAGCAGTACTTC
>TRBV7-3|TRBD1|once|TRBJ2-6
CASSSGTGLSGANVLTF
TGTGCCAGCAGCTCCGGGACAGGGCTCTCTGGGGCCAACGTCCTGACTTTC